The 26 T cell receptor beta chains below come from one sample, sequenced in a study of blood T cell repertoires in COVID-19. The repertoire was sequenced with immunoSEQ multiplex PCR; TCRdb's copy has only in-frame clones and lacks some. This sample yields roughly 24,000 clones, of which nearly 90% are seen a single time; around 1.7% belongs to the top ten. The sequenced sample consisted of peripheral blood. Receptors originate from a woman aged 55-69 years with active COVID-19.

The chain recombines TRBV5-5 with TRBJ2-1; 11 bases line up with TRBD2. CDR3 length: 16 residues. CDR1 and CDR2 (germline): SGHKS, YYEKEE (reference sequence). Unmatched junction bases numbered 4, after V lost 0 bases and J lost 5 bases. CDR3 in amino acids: CASSLVRLAGNNEQFF. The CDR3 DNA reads TGTGCCAGCAGCTTGGTCAGACTAGCGGGAAACAATGAGCAGTTCTTC.

CDR3 protein: CATSRAGTAAYEQYF. The DNA of the CDR3 is TGTGCCACCAGCAGAGCGGGGACAGCAGCTTACGAGCAGTACTTC. The chain employs TRBV15 and TRBJ2-7; 7 bases align to TRBD1. Germline V gene lookup returns CDR1 LNHNV and CDR2 YYDKDF (reference sequence). The J segment lost 4 bases and the V segment lost 1 base, leaving 7 bases of the junction unmatched. This CDR3 has 15 residues.

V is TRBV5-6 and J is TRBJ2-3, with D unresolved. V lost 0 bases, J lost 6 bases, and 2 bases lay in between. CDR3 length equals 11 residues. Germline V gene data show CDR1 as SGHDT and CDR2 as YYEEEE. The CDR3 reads CASSLADTQYF. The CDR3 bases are TGTGCCAGCAGCTTGGCGGATACGCAGTATTTT.

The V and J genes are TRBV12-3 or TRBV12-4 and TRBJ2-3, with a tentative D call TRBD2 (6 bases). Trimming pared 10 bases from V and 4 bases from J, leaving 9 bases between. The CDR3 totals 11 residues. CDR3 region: CATGGSDTQYF. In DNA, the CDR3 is TGTGCCACCGGGGGATCAGATACGCAGTATTTT.

CDR3 DNA sequence: TGTGCCTGGAGTGTACTAAAAAGCTGGGGCACAGATACGCAGTATTTT. As protein: CAWSVLKSWGTDTQYF. The V call is TRBV30, the J call TRBJ2-3, with unresolved D. V lost 0 bases and J lost 1, with 14 bases in between. Germline V CDR1 and CDR2: GTSNPN, SVGIG (reference sequence). CDR3 length: 16 residues.

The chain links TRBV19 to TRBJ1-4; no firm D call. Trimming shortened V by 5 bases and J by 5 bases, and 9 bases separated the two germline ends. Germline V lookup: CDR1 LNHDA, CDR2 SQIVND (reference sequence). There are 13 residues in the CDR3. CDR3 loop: CASSSGENEKLFF. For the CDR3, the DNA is TGTGCCAGTAGTTCGGGAGAAAATGAAAAACTGTTTTTT.

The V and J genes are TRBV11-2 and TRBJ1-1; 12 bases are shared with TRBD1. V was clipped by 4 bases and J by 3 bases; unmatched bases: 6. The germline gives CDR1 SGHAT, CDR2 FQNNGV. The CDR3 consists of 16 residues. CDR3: CASSSGQGADDTEAFF. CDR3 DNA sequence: TGTGCCAGCAGCTCGGGACAGGGGGCGGATGACACTGAAGCTTTCTTT.

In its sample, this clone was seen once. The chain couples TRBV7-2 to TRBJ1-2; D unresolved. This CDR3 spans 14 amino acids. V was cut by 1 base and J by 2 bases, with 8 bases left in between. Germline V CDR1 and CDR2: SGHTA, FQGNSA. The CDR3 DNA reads TGTGCCAGCAGCTTAGTAGCCAGCAACTATGGCTACACCTTC. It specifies CASSLVASNYGYTF.

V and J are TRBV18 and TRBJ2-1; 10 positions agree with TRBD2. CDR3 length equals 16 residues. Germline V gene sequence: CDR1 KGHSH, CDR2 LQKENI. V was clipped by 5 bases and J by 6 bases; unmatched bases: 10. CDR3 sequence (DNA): TGTGCCAGCTCATCGAGCGGGAGGGTCGGTGGCAATGAGCAGTTCTTC. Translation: CASSSSGRVGGNEQFF.

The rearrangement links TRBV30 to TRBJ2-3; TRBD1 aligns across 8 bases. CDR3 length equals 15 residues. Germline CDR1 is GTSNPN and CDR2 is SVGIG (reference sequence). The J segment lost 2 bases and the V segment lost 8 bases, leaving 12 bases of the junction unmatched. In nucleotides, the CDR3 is TGTGCCGGCCGGGACAGGCGGCTCTCCACAGATACGCAGTATTTT. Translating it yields CAGRDRRLSTDTQYF. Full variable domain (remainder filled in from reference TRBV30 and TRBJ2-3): SQTIHQWPATLVQPVGSPLSLECTVEGTSNPNLYWYRQAAGRGLQLLFYSVGIGQISSEVPQNLSASRPQDRQFILSSKKLLLSDSGFYLCAGRDRRLSTDTQYFGPGTRLTVL.

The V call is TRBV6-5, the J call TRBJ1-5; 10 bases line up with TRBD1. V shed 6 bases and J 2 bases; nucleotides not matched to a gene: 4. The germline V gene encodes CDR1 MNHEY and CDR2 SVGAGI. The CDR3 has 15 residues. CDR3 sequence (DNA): TGTGCCAGCAGGGACAGGGGGAGAGGCAATCAGCCCCAGCATTTT. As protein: CASRDRGRGNQPQHF.

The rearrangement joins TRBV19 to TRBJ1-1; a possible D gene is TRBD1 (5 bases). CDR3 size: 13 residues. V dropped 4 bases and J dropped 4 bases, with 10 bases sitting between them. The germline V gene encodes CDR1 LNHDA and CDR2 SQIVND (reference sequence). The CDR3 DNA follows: TGTGCCAGTAGTAACGCCGGGGGCACTGAAGCTTTCTTT. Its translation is CASSNAGGTEAFF. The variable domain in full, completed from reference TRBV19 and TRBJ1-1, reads DGGITQSPKYLFRKEGQNVTLSCEQNLNHDAMYWYRQDPGQGLRLIYYSQIVNDFQKGDIAEGYSVSREKKESFPLTVTSAQKNPTAFYLCASSNAGGTEAFFGQGTRLTVV.

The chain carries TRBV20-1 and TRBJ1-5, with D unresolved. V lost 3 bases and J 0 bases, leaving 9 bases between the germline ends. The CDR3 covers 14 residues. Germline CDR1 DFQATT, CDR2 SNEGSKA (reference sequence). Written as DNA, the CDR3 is TGCAGTGCTAGTGACGGGAGTAGCAATCAGCCCCAGCATTTT. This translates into CSASDGSSNQPQHF.

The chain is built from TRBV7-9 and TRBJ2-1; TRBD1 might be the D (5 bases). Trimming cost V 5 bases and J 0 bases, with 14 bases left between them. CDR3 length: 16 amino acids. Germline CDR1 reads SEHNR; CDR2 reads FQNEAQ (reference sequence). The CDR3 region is CASSALGRDSYNEQFF. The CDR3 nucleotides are TGTGCCAGCAGCGCATTGGGCAGGGACTCCTACAATGAGCAGTTCTTC.

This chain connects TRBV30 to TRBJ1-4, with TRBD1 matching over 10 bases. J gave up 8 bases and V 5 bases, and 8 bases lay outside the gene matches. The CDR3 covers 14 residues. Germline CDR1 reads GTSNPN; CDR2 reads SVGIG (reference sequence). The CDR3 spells CAWATGGVGEKLFF. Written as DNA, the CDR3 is TGTGCCTGGGCGACAGGGGGCGTCGGGGAAAAACTGTTTTTT.

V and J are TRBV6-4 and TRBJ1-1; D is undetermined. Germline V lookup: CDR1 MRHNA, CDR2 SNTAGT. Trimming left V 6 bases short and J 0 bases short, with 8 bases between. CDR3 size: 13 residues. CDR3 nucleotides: TGTGCCAGCAGCGTCGAGGTGAACACTGAAGCTTTCTTT. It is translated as CASSVEVNTEAFF.

For the CDR3, the DNA is TGTGCCAGCAGCTACGGACTAGGTCAAGAGACCCAGTACTTC. Translating gives CASSYGLGQETQYF. The chain links TRBV7-3 to TRBJ2-5, with 7 positions matching TRBD2. The germline V gene encodes CDR1 SGHTA and CDR2 FQGTGA. After removal of 4 bases from V and 2 bases from J, the junction contained 4 bases not matched to a gene. This CDR3 has 14 residues.

The CDR3, as DNA: TGTGCCACCAGTTCCCCCGGGACAGGGGTTATAGATACGCAGTATTTT. This encodes CATSSPGTGVIDTQYF. This chain links TRBV24-1 with TRBJ2-3, with 10 bases matching TRBD1. V lost 6 bases to trimming and J lost 5 bases; unmatched junction nucleotides: 10. Per the germline V gene, CDR1 is KGHDR and CDR2 is SFDVKD. The CDR3 has 16 amino acids.

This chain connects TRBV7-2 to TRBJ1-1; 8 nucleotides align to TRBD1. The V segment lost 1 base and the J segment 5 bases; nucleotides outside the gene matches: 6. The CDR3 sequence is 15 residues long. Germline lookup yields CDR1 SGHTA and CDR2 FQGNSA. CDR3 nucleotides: TGTGCCAGCAGCTTAGGGACAGGGTATGGGACTGAAGCTTTCTTT. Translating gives CASSLGTGYGTEAFF.

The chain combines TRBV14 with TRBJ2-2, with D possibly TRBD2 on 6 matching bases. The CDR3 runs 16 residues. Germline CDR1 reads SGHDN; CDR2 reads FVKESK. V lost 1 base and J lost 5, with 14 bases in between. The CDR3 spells CASSQGAGRSTGELFF. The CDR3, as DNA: TGTGCCAGCAGCCAAGGCGCAGGGAGGTCGACCGGGGAGCTGTTTTTT.

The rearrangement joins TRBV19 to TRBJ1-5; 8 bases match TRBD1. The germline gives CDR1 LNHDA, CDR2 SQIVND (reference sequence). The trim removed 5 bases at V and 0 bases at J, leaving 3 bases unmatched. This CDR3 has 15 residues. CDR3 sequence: CASSQGAYSNQPQHF. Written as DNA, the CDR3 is TGTGCCAGTAGTCAGGGGGCATATAGCAATCAGCCCCAGCATTTT.

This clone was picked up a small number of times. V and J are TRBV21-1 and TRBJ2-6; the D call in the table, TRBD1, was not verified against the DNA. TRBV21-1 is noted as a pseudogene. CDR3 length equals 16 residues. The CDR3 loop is CASSGQDTSGANVLTF. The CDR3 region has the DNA TGTGCCAGCAGCGGACAGGATACCTCTGGGGCCAACGTCCTGACTTTC.

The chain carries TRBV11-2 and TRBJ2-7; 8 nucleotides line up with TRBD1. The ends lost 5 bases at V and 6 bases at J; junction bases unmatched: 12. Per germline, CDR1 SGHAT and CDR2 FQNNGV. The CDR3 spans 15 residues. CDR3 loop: CASSILQGGLLEQYF. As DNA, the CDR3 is TGTGCCAGCAGCATCCTACAGGGGGGCCTCCTCGAGCAGTACTTC. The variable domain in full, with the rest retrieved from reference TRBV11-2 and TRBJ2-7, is EAGVAQSPRYKIIEKRQSVAFWCNPISGHATLYWYQQILGQGPKLLIQFQNNGVVDDSQLPKDRFSAERLKGVDSTLKIQPAKLEDSAVYLCASSILQGGLLEQYFGPGTRLTVT.

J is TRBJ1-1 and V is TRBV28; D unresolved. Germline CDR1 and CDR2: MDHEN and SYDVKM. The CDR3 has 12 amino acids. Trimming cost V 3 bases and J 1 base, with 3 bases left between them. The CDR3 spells CASSLANTEAFF. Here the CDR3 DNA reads TGTGCCAGCAGTTTGGCGAACACTGAAGCTTTCTTT. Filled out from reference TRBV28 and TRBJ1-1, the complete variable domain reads DVKVTQSSRYLVKRTGEKVFLECVQDMDHENMFWYRQDPGLGLRLIYFSYDVKMKEKGDIPEGYSVSREKKERFSLILESASTNQTSMYLCASSLANTEAFFGQGTRLTVV.

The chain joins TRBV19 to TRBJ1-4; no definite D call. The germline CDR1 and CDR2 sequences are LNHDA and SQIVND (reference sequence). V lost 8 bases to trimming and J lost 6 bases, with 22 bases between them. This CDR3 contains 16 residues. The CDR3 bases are TGTGCCAGTGGAGGGTTTTTGTTGGGGTTGGATGAAAAACTGTTTTTT. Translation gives CASGGFLLGLDEKLFF.

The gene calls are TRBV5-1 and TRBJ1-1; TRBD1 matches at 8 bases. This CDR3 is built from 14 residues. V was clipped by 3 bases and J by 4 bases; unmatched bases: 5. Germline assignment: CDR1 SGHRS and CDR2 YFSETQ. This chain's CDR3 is CASSSTGTGTEAFF. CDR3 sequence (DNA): TGCGCCAGCAGCTCTACCGGGACAGGCACTGAAGCTTTCTTT.